Each of the 27 T cell receptor beta chains below was sequenced from the same sample in a study of blood T cell repertoires in COVID-19. TCRdb keeps only in-frame clones here, not all; method: immunoSEQ multiplex PCR. Of around 200,000 clones listed, 65% to 90% are singletons. Sequencing used peripheral blood. The receptors derive from an elderly man with acute or convalescent COVID-19.

The chain joins TRBV18 to TRBJ1-4; D call uncertain. Looked up from germline, CDR1 is KGHSH and CDR2 is LQKENI. This CDR3 spans 15 amino acids. V was trimmed by 3 bases and J by 1 base, leaving 9 bases between them. For the CDR3, the DNA is TGTGCCAGCTCACCGGGAGGGCTAACTAATGAAAAACTGTTTTTT. This sequence encodes CASSPGGLTNEKLFF.

This chain uses TRBV2 with TRBJ2-2; 9 nucleotides match TRBD2. Germline lookup yields CDR1 SNHLY and CDR2 FYNNEI. Germline trimming cut 7 bases from V and 4 bases from J; bases unmatched to any gene: 10. The CDR3 runs 16 residues. The CDR3 spells CASTVLAGVSTGELFF. The CDR3 region has the DNA TGTGCCAGCACTGTATTAGCGGGAGTCAGCACCGGGGAGCTGTTTTTT.

This clone was detected only once. The chain has TRBV10-3 and TRBJ2-1; 8 nucleotides match TRBD2. This CDR3 is 14 amino acids long. Germline CDR1 ENHRY, CDR2 SYGVKD. With V trimmed by 4 bases and J by 7 bases, 6 bases remained unmatched. The chain's CDR3 is CAISVPGGPNEQFF. Written as DNA, the CDR3 is TGTGCCATCAGTGTGCCGGGAGGGCCGAATGAGCAGTTCTTC.

The chain is built from TRBV3-1 (or the pseudogene TRBV3-2) and TRBJ2-7, with 7 bases lining up with TRBD1. The CDR3 has 14 residues. In germline, CDR1 is LGHDT, CDR2 YNNKEL (reference sequence). Trimming cost V 1 base and J 9 bases; bases outside gene matches: 9. Here the CDR3 reads CASSQGTGGFGQYF. In nucleotides, the CDR3 is TGTGCCAGCAGCCAAGGGACAGGCGGGTTCGGGCAGTACTTC.

The chain recombines TRBV18 with TRBJ2-1, with a weak D call TRBD1 (6 bases). The ends were cut back, 3 bases at V and 4 bases at J, with 25 bases in the middle. Germline lookup yields CDR1 KGHSH and CDR2 LQKENI. The CDR3 covers 19 residues. DNA for the CDR3: TGTGCCAGCTCACCCTACAGGGCTCGTGTGGCTAGCTCGTACAATGAGCAGTTCTTC. This gives the protein CASSPYRARVASSYNEQFF.

V is TRBV30 and J is TRBJ2-1; no reliable D call. The CDR3 sequence is 13 residues long. The ends were cut back, 0 bases at V and 7 bases at J, with 10 bases in the middle. Germline V lookup: CDR1 GTSNPN, CDR2 SVGIG (reference sequence). This chain's CDR3 is CAWSVLLENEQFF. The CDR3 coding sequence is TGTGCCTGGAGTGTACTGTTAGAGAATGAGCAGTTCTTC.

V gene TRBV18 combines with J gene TRBJ2-5, with TRBD2 as a possible D gene (6 bases). Germline V lookup: CDR1 KGHSH, CDR2 LQKENI. This CDR3 has 13 amino acids. Trimming removed 5 bases at V and 3 bases at J, with 10 bases between. The CDR3 DNA follows: TGTGCCAGCTCAAAGGGACTTAAAGAGACCCAGTACTTC. Translating it yields CASSKGLKETQYF. The full variable domain, rest sourced from reference TRBV18 and TRBJ2-5, is NAGVMQNPRHLVRRRGQEARLRCSPMKGHSHVYWYRQLPEEGLKFMVYLQKENIIDESGMPKERFSAEFPKEGPSILRIQQVVRGDSAAYFCASSKGLKETQYFGPGTRLLVL.

The V and J genes are TRBV28 and TRBJ1-6, with a weak D call TRBD1 (6 bases). Trimming removed 5 bases from V and 9 bases from J, with 14 bases in between. The CDR3 sequence is 14 residues long. Per germline, CDR1 MDHEN and CDR2 SYDVKM. CDR3 region: CASSLQGKSSPLHF. The CDR3 coding sequence is TGTGCCAGCAGTCTACAGGGAAAGAGTTCACCCCTCCACTTT.

This chain's CDR3 is CASSDRAGVTEAFF. The CDR3 bases are TGTGCCAGCAGTGACAGGGCGGGGGTGACTGAAGCTTTCTTT. The chain links TRBV6-1 to TRBJ1-1, with D perhaps TRBD1 (5 bases). The CDR3 totals 14 residues. V lost 3 bases, J lost 5 bases, and 13 bases lay in between. The germline CDR1 and CDR2 sequences are MNHNS and SASEGT.

The genes are TRBV25-1 and TRBJ2-6; the match to TRBD1 covers 7 bases. The CDR3 is 15 amino acids. Trimming at V came to 2 bases and at J to 2 bases, leaving 0 bases not matched to a gene. The V gene's germline CDR1 is MGHDK and CDR2 SYGVNS. The CDR3 region is CASSEGQAGANVLTF. CDR3 coding DNA: TGTGCCAGCAGTGAAGGACAGGCTGGGGCCAACGTCCTGACTTTC.

CDR3 sequence reads: CASSPSGQGANSPLHF. The CDR3, as DNA: TGTGCCAGCAGCCCCTCCGGGCAGGGGGCGAATTCACCCCTCCACTTT. The rearrangement uses TRBV7-9 and TRBJ1-6, with TRBD1 matching 8 bases. V lost 5 bases, J lost 7 bases, and 10 bases stayed unmatched. The CDR3 covers 16 residues. The germline V gene encodes CDR1 SEHNR and CDR2 FQNEAQ (reference sequence).

CDR3 in DNA: TGCAGCGTTGTTGGACAGGGGGGGAATACGCAGTATTTT. It yields the protein CSVVGQGGNTQYF. The chain joins TRBV29-1 to TRBJ2-3; TRBD1 matches at 10 bases. CDR3 length equals 13 residues. With V trimmed by 4 bases and J by 7 bases, 5 bases remained unmatched. CDR1 and CDR2 from the germline V gene are SQVTM and ANQGSEA.

J is TRBJ2-2 and V is TRBV7-6; a possible D gene is TRBD2 (6 bases). The CDR3 is 18 amino acids. Trimming stripped 4 bases from V and 1 base from J, with 19 bases between. Per the germline V gene, CDR1 is SGHVS and CDR2 is FNYEAQ. CDR3 sequence: CASSSLSGWGENTGELFF. The CDR3 DNA reads as TGTGCCAGCAGCTCCCTCTCCGGCTGGGGGGAGAACACCGGGGAGCTGTTTTTT.

This rearrangement joins TRBV7-9 to TRBJ1-3; perhaps TRBD1 as D (5 bases). The CDR3 loop spans 16 amino acids. Germline V lookup: CDR1 SEHNR, CDR2 FQNEAQ (reference sequence). With 1 base removed from V and 1 base from J, the gap between germline ends came to 11 bases. The CDR3 loop is CASSLVRTSSGNTIYF. The CDR3 DNA is TGTGCCAGCAGCTTAGTAAGGACATCATCTGGAAACACCATATATTTT.

This chain links TRBV29-1 with TRBJ2-1; TRBD1 agrees at 11 bases. Germline CDR1 and CDR2: SQVTM and ANQGSEA. The CDR3 contains 19 residues. After removal of 6 bases from V and 0 bases from J, the junction contained 16 bases not matched to a gene. For the CDR3, the DNA is TGCAGCGTACTCGGGACAGGGGGTTTTGCGGGTCGCTCCTACAATGAGCAGTTCTTC. Translated, it gives CSVLGTGGFAGRSYNEQFF.

The chain links TRBV30 to TRBJ2-2; 9 bases match TRBD2. The germline V gene has CDR1 GTSNPN and CDR2 SVGIG (reference sequence). There are 20 residues in the CDR3. Germline trimming cut 0 bases from V and 5 bases from J; bases unmatched to any gene: 19. CDR3 coding DNA: TGTGCCTGGAGTGTAAGGACTTTGGGGCTAGCGGGGAGGCGGACCGGGGAGCTGTTTTTT. It specifies CAWSVRTLGLAGRRTGELFF.

This chain links TRBV5-1 with TRBJ1-1; 11 bases agree with TRBD1. The germline CDR1 and CDR2 sequences are SGHRS and YFSETQ. V trimming: 4 bases; J trimming: 1 base; junction bases outside the gene matches: 6. This CDR3 is built from 16 residues. In nucleotides, the CDR3 is TGCGCCAGCAGCGCGTCCGGGACAGGGGGGAACACTGAAGCTTTCTTT. This gives the protein CASSASGTGGNTEAFF.

V is TRBV18 and J is TRBJ2-2, with D possibly matching TRBD2 (6 bases). CDR1 and CDR2 from the germline V gene are KGHSH and LQKENI. V was trimmed by 2 bases and J by 6 bases, leaving 13 bases between them. The CDR3 is 15 residues long. CDR3 nucleotide sequence: TGTGCCAGCTCACCAAGGGACGGGAGCCCCGGGGAGCTGTTTTTT. This sequence encodes CASSPRDGSPGELFF.

Of note for this clone: The sample carries other DNA sequences with the same CDR3. This rearrangement joins TRBV5-1 to TRBJ1-2, with 11 bases matching TRBD1. V shed 2 bases and J 7 bases; nucleotides not matched to a gene: 4. The CDR3 contains 14 residues. The germline V gene encodes CDR1 SGHRS and CDR2 YFSETQ. The CDR3 region is CASSFGQGAGGYTF. In DNA, the CDR3 is TGCGCCAGCAGCTTCGGACAGGGGGCGGGTGGCTACACCTTC. Full variable domain (outside the CDR3, taken from reference TRBV5-1 and TRBJ1-2): KAGVTQTPRYLIKTRGQQVTLSCSPISGHRSVSWYQQTPGQGLQFLFEYFSETQRNKGNFPGRFSGRQFSNSRSEMNVSTLELGDSALYLCASSFGQGAGGYTFGSGTRLTVV.

The V and J genes are TRBV7-3 and TRBJ1-1; 7 positions agree with TRBD1. From germline, CDR1 is SGHTA and CDR2 FQGTGA. V was pared by 5 bases and J by 1 base, with 1 base of the junction left unmatched. This CDR3 has 13 amino acids. CDR3 protein: CASSRQGNTEAFF. The CDR3 DNA reads TGTGCCAGCAGCAGACAGGGGAACACTGAAGCTTTCTTT.

V and J are TRBV20-1 and TRBJ2-5; 10 bases match TRBD2. In germline, CDR1 is DFQATT, CDR2 SNEGSKA (reference sequence). J lost 6 bases, V lost 3 bases, and 7 bases had no gene match. The CDR3 runs 14 residues. The CDR3 loop reads CSASESSGRKTQYF. CDR3 nucleotide sequence: TGCAGTGCTAGTGAGTCTAGCGGGAGAAAGACCCAGTACTTC.

The V and J genes are TRBV9 and TRBJ1-6; the D is unclear. This CDR3 is 18 amino acids long. The germline V and J ends were trimmed by 4 bases and 0 bases, with 17 bases remaining between them. Germline loops: CDR1 SGDLS, CDR2 YYNGEE. The CDR3 spells CASSSAIGGSSYNSPLHF. The CDR3 DNA follows: TGTGCCAGCAGCTCCGCCATCGGTGGGAGCTCCTATAATTCACCCCTCCACTTT.

The chain has TRBV10-1 and TRBJ2-1, with D possibly TRBD2 on 5 matching bases. The CDR3 runs to 15 residues. In germline, CDR1 is WNHNN, CDR2 SYGVQD (reference sequence). The V end was cut by 0 bases, the J end by 5 bases, with 11 bases between. Here the CDR3 DNA reads TGCGCCAGCAGTGAGTCTCGGGGTTCTAACAATGAGCAGTTCTTC. It specifies CASSESRGSNNEQFF.

This clone was recorded only once. This chain links TRBV12-3 or TRBV12-4 with TRBJ1-2, with D unresolved. The CDR3 is 13 amino acids. The V gene lost 2 bases and the J gene lost 2 bases, with 6 bases spanning the gap. CDR3 nucleotide sequence: TGTGCCAGCAGTTTATCGACAAACTATGGCTACACCTTC. Protein sequence: CASSLSTNYGYTF.

The chain employs TRBV5-1 and TRBJ2-2, with unresolved D. This CDR3 is built from 15 residues. The ends were cut back, 1 base at V and 1 base at J, with 8 bases in the middle. CDR1 SGHRS and CDR2 YFSETQ come from the germline V gene. The CDR3 DNA reads TGCGCCAGCAGCTTGAATTCGGGGAACACCGGGGAGCTGTTTTTT. It is translated as CASSLNSGNTGELFF.

J is TRBJ2-3 and V is TRBV18, with 14 bases fitting TRBD2. Trimming took 1 base from V and 4 from J; bases not matched to a gene: 1. The CDR3 totals 16 residues. Germline assignment: CDR1 KGHSH and CDR2 LQKENI. DNA for the CDR3: TGTGCCAGCTCACCACAGGGACTAGCGGGAGCAGATACGCAGTATTTT. Translated, it gives CASSPQGLAGADTQYF. Using reference TRBV18 and TRBJ2-3 for the parts outside the CDR3, the full variable domain is NAGVMQNPRHLVRRRGQEARLRCSPMKGHSHVYWYRQLPEEGLKFMVYLQKENIIDESGMPKERFSAEFPKEGPSILRIQQVVRGDSAAYFCASSPQGLAGADTQYFGPGTRLTVL.

The CDR3: CASSSPGLAGGVSYNEQFF. In nucleotides, the CDR3 is TGTGCCAGCAGTTCGCCGGGACTAGCGGGAGGCGTCTCCTACAATGAGCAGTTCTTC. V and J are TRBV28 and TRBJ2-1; 15 bases fit TRBD2. Trimming took 4 bases from V and 0 from J; bases not matched to a gene: 7. CDR1 and CDR2 from the germline V gene are MDHEN and SYDVKM. The CDR3 totals 19 residues.